This T cell receptor beta chain was documented in a study of blood T cell repertoires in COVID-19. This table comes from immunoSEQ multiplex PCR, and its TCRdb copy is limited to in-frame clones, with some not included. This sample has about 300,000 clones, with approximately 84% found just once. With 3 bases removed from V and 5 bases from J, the gap between germline ends came to 16 bases. The CDR3 spans 16 residues. CDR1 is MNHEY and CDR2 is SVGAGI in the germline V gene. The chain recombines TRBV6-5 with TRBJ2-2, with D possibly being TRBD2 (5 bases). Sequencing was done on a sample of peripheral blood. The TCR comes from a human donor with COVID-19, enrolled during active disease. The donor label of this sample is uncertain. CDR3 coding DNA: TGTGCCAGCAGTTATAGCCGGGGTAGCCTTACCGGGGAGCTGTTTTTT. It encodes CASSYSRGSLTGELFF.